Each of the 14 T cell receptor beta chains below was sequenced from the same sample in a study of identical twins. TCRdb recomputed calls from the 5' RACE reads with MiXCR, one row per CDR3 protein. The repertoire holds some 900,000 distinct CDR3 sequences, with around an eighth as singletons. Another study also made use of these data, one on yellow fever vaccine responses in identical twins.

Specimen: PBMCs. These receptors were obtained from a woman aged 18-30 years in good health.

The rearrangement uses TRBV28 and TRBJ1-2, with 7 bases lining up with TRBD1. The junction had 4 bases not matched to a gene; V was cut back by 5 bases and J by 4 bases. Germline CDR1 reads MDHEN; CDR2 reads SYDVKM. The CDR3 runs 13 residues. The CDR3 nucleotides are TGTGCCAGCAGTGACAGGGATGCCTATGGCTACACCTTC. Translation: CASSDRDAYGYTF.

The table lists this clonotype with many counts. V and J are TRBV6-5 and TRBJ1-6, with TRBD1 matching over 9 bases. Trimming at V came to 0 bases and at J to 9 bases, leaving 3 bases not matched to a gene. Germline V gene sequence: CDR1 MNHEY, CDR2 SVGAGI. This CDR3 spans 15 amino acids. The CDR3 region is CASSYSGTGSSPLHF. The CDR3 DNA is TGTGCCAGCAGTTACTCGGGGACAGGGAGTTCACCCCTCCACTTT.

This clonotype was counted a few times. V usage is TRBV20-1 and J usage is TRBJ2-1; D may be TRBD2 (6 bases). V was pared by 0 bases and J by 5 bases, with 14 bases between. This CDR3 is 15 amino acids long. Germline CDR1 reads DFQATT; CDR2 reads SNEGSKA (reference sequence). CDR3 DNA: TGCAGTGCTAGAGATCGGAGGGATGGAAACAATGAGCAGTTCTTC. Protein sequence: CSARDRRDGNNEQFF.

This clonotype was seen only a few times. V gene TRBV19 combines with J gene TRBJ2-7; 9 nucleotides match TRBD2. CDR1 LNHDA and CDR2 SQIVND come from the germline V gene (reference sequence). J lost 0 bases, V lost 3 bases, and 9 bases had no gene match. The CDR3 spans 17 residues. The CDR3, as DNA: TGTGCCAGTAGTATCGCCATAGCGGGAGTGATCTCCTACGAGCAGTACTTC. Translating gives CASSIAIAGVISYEQYF.

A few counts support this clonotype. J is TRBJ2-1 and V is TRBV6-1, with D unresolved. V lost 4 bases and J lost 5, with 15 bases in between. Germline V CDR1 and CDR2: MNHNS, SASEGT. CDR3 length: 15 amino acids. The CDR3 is CASSAQPLDNNEQFF. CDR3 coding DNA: TGTGCCAGCAGTGCACAGCCACTTGACAACAATGAGCAGTTCTTC.

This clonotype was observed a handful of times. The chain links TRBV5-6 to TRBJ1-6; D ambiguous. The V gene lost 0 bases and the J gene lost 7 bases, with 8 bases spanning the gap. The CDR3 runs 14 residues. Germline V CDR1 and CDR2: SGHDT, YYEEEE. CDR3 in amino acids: CASSLETRNSPLHF. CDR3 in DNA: TGTGCCAGCAGCTTGGAGACGCGAAATTCACCCCTCCACTTT.

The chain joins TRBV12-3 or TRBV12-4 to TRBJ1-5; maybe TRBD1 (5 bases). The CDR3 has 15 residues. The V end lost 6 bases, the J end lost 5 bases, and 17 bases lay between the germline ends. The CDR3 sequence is CASSRRAGKDQPQHF. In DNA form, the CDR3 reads TGTGCCAGCAGCCGCCGGGCAGGGAAGGATCAGCCCCAGCATTTT.

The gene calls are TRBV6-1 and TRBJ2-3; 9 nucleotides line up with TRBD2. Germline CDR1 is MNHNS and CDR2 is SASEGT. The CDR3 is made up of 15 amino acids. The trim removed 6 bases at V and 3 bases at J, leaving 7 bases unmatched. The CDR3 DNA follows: TGTGCCAGCAGGACAGGTAGCGGGGGTACAGATACGCAGTATTTT. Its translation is CASRTGSGGTDTQYF.

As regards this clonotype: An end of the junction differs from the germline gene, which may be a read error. As DNA, the CDR3 is TGTGCCATCACCTCCGGACTTGGCCGGGGATCCTACGAGCAGGACTTC. Amino acids: CAITSGLGRGSYEQDF. The V call is TRBV10-3, the J call TRBJ2-7; perhaps TRBD2 as D (5 bases). Germline lookup yields CDR1 ENHRY and CDR2 SYGVKD. The length of the CDR3 is 16 residues.

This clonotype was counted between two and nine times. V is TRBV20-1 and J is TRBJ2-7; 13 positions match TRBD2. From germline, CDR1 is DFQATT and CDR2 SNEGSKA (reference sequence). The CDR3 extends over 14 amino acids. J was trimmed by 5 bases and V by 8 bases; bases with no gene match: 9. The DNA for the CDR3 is TGCAGTCCCCTCGGCGGACTAGCGGGAGACGAGCAGTACTTC. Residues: CSPLGGLAGDEQYF.

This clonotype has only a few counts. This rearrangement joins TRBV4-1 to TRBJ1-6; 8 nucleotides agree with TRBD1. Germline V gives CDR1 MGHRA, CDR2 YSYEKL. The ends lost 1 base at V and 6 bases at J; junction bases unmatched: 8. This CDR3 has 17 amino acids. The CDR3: CASSQALLQGANSPLHF. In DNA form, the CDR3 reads TGCGCCAGCAGCCAAGCCCTTTTGCAGGGGGCTAATTCACCCCTCCACTTT.

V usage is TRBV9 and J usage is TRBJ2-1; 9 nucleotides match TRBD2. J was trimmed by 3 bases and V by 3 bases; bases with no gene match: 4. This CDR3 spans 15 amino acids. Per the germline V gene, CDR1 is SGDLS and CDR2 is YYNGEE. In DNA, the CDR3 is TGTGCCAGCAGCGCTAGCGGGGCTCACTACAATGAGCAGTTCTTC. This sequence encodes CASSASGAHYNEQFF.

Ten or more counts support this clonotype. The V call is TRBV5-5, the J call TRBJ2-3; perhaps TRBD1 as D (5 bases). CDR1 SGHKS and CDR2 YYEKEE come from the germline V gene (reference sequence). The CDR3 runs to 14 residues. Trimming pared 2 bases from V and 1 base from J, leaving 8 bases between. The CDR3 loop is CASSFDRRTDTQYF. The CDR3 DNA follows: TGTGCCAGCAGCTTTGACAGACGCACAGATACGCAGTATTTT.

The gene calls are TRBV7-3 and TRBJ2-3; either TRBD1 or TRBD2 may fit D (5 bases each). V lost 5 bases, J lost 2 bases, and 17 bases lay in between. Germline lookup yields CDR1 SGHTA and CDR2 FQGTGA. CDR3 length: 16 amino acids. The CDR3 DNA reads TGTGCCAGCAGCCTCTCGGGACCCGTAGCCACAGATACGCAGTATTTT. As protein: CASSLSGPVATDTQYF. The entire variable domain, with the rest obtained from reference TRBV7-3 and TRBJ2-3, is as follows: GAGVSQTPSNKVTEKGKYVELRCDPISGHTALYWYRQSLGQGPEFLIYFQGTGAADDSGLPNDRFFAVRPEGSVSTLKIQRTERGDSAVYLCASSLSGPVATDTQYFGPGTRLTVL.